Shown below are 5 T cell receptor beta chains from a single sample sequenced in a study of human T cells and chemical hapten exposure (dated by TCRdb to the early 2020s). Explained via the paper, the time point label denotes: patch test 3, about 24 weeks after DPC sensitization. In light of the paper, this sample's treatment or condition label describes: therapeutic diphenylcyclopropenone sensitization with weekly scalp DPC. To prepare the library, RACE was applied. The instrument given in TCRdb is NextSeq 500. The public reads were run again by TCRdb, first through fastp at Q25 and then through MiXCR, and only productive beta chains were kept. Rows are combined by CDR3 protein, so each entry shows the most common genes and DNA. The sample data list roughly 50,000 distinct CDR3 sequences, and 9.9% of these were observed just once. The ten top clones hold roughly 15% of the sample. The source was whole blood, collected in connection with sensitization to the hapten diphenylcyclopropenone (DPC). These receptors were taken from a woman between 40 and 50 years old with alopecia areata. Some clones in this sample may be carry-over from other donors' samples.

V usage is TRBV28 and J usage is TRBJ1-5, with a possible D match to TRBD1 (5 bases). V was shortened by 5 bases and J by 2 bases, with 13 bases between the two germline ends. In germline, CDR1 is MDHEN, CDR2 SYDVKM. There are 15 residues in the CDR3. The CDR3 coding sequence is TGTGCCAGCAGTATGGGTGGGACCCGCAATCAGCCCCAGCATTTT. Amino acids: CASSMGGTRNQPQHF.

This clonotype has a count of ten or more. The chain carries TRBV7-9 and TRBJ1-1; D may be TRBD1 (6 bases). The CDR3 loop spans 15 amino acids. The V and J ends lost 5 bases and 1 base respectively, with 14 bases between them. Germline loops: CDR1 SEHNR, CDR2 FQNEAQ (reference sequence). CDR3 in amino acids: CASSTGQPGNTEAFF. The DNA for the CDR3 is TGTGCCAGCAGCACCGGACAGCCGGGGAACACTGAAGCTTTCTTT.

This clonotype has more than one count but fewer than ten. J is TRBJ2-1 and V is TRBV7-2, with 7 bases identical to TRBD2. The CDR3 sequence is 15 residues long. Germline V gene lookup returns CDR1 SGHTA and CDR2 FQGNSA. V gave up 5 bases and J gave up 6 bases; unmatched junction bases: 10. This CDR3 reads CASSPQPSGPNEQFF. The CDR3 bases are TGTGCCAGCAGCCCGCAGCCTAGCGGCCCCAATGAGCAGTTCTTC.

As DNA, the CDR3 is TGTGCCAGCCTCCGGGAGCGGGAGCTGTTTTTT. As protein: CASLRERELFF. J is TRBJ2-2 and V is TRBV11-2; possible D gene TRBD2, 6 bases. CDR3 length equals 11 residues. The germline V gene has CDR1 SGHAT and CDR2 FQNNGV. V lost 8 bases and J 9 bases, leaving 10 bases between the germline ends.

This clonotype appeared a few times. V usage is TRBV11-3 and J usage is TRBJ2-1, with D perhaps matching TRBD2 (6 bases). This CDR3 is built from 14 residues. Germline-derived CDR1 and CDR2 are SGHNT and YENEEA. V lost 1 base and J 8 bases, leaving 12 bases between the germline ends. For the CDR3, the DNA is TGTGCCAGCAGCTTAGGCGGGGTTAGTGATGAGCAGTTCTTC. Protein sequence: CASSLGGVSDEQFF.